This T cell receptor (beta chain) comes out of a study of a mutant IDH1 vaccine in newly diagnosed glioma. As for this clone: Its antigen is unknown.

The time point here: week 23, last vaccination. Vaccination comprised doses that each held 300 ug of mutant IDH1 20-mer peptide, plus topical imiquimod. The assay was immunoSEQ multiplex PCR, and TCRdb's table has in-frame clones only and misses some. The sample holds 29,000 or so clones, approximately 84% seen once. The TCR sequence derives from a woman between 18 and 29 years old with glioma. The input for sequencing was PBMCs, taken from a glioma patient whose treatment included an IDH1 peptide vaccine.

CDR3 protein: CASSYGMNTEAFF. The CDR3 bases are TGTGCCAGCAGTTACGGGATGAACACTGAAGCTTTCTTT. This rearrangement joins TRBV6-5 to TRBJ1-1; no definite D call. The CDR3 runs 13 residues. The V gene's germline CDR1 is MNHEY and CDR2 SVGAGI. V lost 2 bases and J lost 0, with 4 bases in between.